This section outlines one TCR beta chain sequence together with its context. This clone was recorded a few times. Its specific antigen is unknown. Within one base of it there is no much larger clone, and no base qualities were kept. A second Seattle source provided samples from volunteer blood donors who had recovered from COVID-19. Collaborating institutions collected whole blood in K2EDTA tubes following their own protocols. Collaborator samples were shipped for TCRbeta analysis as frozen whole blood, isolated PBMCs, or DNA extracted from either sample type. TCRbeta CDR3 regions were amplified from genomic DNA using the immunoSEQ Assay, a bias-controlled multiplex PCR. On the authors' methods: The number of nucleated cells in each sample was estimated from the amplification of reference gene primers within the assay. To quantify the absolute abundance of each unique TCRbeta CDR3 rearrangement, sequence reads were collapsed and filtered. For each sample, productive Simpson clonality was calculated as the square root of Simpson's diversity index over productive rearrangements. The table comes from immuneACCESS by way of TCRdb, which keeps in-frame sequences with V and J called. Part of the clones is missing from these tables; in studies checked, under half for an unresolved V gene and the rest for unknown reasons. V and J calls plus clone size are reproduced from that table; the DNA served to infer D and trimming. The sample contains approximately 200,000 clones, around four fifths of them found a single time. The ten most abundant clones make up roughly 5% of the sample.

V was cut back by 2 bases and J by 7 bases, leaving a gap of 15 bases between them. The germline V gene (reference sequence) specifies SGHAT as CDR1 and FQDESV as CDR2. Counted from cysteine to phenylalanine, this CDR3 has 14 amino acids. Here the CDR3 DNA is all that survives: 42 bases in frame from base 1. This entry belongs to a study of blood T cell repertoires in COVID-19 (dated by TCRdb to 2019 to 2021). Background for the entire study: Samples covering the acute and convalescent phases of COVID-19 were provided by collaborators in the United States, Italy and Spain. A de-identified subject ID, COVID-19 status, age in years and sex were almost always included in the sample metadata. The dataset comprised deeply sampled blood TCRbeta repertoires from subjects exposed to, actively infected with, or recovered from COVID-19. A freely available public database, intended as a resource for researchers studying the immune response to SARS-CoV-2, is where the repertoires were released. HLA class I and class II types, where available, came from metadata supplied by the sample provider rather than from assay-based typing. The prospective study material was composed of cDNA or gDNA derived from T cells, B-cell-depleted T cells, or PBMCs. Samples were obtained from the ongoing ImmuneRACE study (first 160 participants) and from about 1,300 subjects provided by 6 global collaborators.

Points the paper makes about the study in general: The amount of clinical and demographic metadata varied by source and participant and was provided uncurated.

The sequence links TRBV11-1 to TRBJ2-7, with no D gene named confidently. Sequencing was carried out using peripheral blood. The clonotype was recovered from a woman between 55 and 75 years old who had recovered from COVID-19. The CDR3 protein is CASSLMESSGEQYF. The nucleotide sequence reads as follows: TGTGCCAGCAGCTTAATGGAGTCGTCCGGGGAGCAGTACTTC.